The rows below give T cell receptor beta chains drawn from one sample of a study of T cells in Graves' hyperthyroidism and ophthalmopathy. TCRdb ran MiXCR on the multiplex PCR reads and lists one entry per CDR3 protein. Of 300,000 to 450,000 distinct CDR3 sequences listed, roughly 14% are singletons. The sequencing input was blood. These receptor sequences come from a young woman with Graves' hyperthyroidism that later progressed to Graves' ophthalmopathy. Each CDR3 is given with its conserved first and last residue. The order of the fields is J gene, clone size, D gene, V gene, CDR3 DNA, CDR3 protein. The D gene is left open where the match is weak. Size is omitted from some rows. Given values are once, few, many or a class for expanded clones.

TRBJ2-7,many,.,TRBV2,TGTGCCAGCAGTGAACTGGACTCCAACTACGAGCAGTACTTC,CASSELDSNYEQYF
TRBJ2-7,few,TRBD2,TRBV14,TGTGCCAGCAGCCTTATCCCGGGACTAGCGGGAGATCAGTACTTC,CASSLIPGLAGDQYF
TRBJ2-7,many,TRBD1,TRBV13,TGTGCCAGCAGCTTAGAAGGGACAGGTAGACACTACGAGCAGTACTTC,CASSLEGTGRHYEQYF
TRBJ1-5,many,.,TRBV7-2,TGTGCCAGCAGCTTAAGGGGGTTGAGCAATCAGCCCCAGCATTTT,CASSLRGLSNQPQHF
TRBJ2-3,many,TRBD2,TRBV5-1,TGCGCCAGCAGCTGGGGGACTAGCCCAGATACGCAGTATTTT,CASSWGTSPDTQYF
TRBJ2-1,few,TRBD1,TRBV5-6,TGTGCCAGCAGTTATAGGACAGGTTGGGTGGAGTACAATGAGCAGTTCTTC,CASSYRTGWVEYNEQFF
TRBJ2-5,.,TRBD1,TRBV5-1,TGCGCCAGCAGCTTGGTTGGGACAGGGGGGACCCAGTACTTC,CASSLVGTGGTQYF
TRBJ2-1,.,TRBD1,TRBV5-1,TGCGCCAGCAGCTCCACCGGGACAGGTTACAATGAGCAGTTCTTC,CASSSTGTGYNEQFF
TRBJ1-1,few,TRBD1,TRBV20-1,TGCAGTGCTAGAAGACAGGGGGCGGGCACTGAAGCTTTCTTT,CSARRQGAGTEAFF
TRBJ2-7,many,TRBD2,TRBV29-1,TGCAGCGCCCGCTCCTCTAGCGGGGCCCTAGAGCAGTACTTC,CSARSSSGALEQYF
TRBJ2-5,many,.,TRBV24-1,TGTGCCACCAGTGATTTAAAGACCCAGTACTTC,CATSDLKTQYF
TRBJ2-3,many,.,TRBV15,TGTGCCACCAGCAGAGGGAAACCAGGCACAGATACGCAGTATTTT,CATSRGKPGTDTQYF
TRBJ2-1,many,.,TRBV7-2,TGTGCCAGCAGCGAACGGACAGCCCCATACAATGAGCAGTTCTTC,CASSERTAPYNEQFF
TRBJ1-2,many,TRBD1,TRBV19,TGTGCCAGTAGTACCGGACAGGACTATGGCTACACCTTC,CASSTGQDYGYTF
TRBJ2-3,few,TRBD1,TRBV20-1,TGCAGTGCTCGCGACAGGGGCCTTCCCGGGACGCAGTATTTT,CSARDRGLPGTQYF
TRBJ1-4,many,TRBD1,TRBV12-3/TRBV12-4,TGTGCCAGCAGTCCCGGACAGGGGGCAACTAATGAAAAACTGTTTTTT,CASSPGQGATNEKLFF
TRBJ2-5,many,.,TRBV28,TGTGCCAGCAGAACTGAGCGGAGAGAGACCCAGTACTTC,CASRTERRETQYF
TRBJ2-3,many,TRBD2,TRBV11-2,TGTGCCAGCAGCCCACTAGCGGGAGATCCAGATACGCAGTATTTT,CASSPLAGDPDTQYF
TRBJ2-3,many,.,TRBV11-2,TGTGCCAGCACCCCGCTAGGGAGTAGGACAGATACGCAGTATTTT,CASTPLGSRTDTQYF
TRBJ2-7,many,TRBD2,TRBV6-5,TGTGCCAGCAGTTACATACGGACTAGCGGGAGGGCCTACGAGCAGTACTTC,CASSYIRTSGRAYEQYF
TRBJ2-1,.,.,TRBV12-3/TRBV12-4,TGTGCCAGCAGTTTAACGGGCACCCTCTACAGTGAGCAGTTCTTC,CASSLTGTLYSEQFF
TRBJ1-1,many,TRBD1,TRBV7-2,TGTGCCAGCAGCACGAGGACAGGGGTGAACACTGAAGCTTTCTTT,CASSTRTGVNTEAFF
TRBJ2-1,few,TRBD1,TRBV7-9,TGTGCCAGCAGCGGGGGGGGAACAGGGGGCTCGCCAGGGGTCTCCTACAATGAGCAGTTCTTC,CASSGGGTGGSPGVSYNEQFF
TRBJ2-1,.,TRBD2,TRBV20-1,TGCAGTGCAGTGACTAGCGGGAGTGGCTACAATGAGCAGTTCTTC,CSAVTSGSGYNEQFF
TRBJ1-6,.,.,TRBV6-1,TGTGCCAGCAGAATAGAGGGCAGCCGGGTTTCACCCCTCCACTTT,CASRIEGSRVSPLHF
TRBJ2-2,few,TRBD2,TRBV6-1,TGTGCCAGCAGCCGACTAGCGGGTAGAGTCACCGGGGAGCTGTTTTTT,CASSRLAGRVTGELFF
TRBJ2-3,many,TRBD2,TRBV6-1,TGTGCCAGCAGTTCAACTAGCGGCCGCACAGATACGCAGTATTTT,CASSSTSGRTDTQYF
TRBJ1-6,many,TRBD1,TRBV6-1,TGTGCCAGCAGTCAAGGACAGGGGTTGACTTCACCCCTCCACTTT,CASSQGQGLTSPLHF
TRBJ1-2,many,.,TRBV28,TGTGCCAGCAGTAGGGGGGGATTAAACTATGGCTACACCTTC,CASSRGGLNYGYTF
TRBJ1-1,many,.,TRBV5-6,TGTGCCAGCAGCTTGGACCCGAGGGCTACTGAAGCTTTCTTT,CASSLDPRATEAFF
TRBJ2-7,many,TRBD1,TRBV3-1,TGTGCCAGCAGCCGGGGAAGACAGGGAAGAGAGCAGTACTTC,CASSRGRQGREQYF
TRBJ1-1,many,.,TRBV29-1,TGCAGCGTTGAATCATGGGAAACCCGGAACACTGAAGCTTTCTTT,CSVESWETRNTEAFF
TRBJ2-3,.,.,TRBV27,TGTGCCAGCAGTTTAGTTATGGACACAGATACGCAGTATTTT,CASSLVMDTDTQYF
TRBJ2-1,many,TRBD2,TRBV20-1,TGCAGTGCTAGAGATCTCGGACTAGCGGGACGGAGCTACAATGAGCAGTTCTTC,CSARDLGLAGRSYNEQFF
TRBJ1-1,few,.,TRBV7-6,TGTGCCAGCAGCGCCGGGGGTATGAACACTGAAGCTTTCTTT,CASSAGGMNTEAFF
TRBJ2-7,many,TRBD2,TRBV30,TGTGCCTGGAGTGTCGGGACGGGGGGTTACGAGCAGTACTTC,CAWSVGTGGYEQYF
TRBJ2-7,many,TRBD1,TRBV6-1,TGTGCCAGCAGGGGACAGCCCATCAACTACGAGCAGTACTTC,CASRGQPINYEQYF
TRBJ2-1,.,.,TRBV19,TGTGCCAGTAGTATAGTCGGGAGAGGGTATGAGCAGTTCTTC,CASSIVGRGYEQFF
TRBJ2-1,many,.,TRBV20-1,TGCAGTGCTAGAGATTTACCGGTACCGTCCTACAATGAGCAGTTCTTC,CSARDLPVPSYNEQFF
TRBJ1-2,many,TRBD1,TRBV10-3,TGTGCCATCAGTGAGTCTACAGGGGGATTCACCGTAGGGACAGGGGGCTACACCTTC,CAISESTGGFTVGTGGYTF
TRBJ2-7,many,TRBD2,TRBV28,TGTGCCAGCAGTGGAATGGGACTAGCGGGAGACCTAGAGCAGTACTTC,CASSGMGLAGDLEQYF
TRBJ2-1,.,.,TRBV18,TGTGCCAGCTCACCACCGGACTCCTTCCGTTATGAGCAGTTCTTC,CASSPPDSFRYEQFF
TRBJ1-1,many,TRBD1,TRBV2,TGTGCCAGCACCCTGTCCCGGGACAGGGGCCCTGAAGCTTTCTTT,CASTLSRDRGPEAFF
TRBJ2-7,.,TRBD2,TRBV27,TGTGCCAGCAGTTTCGGGCTAGCGGGAGTAGGCGAGCAGTACTTC,CASSFGLAGVGEQYF
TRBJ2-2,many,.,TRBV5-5,TGTGCCAGCAGCGCAGGGTTCCACCACAAGAACACCGGGGAGCTGTTTTTT,CASSAGFHHKNTGELFF
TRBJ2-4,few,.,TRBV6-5,TGTGCCAGCAGTTTAAGCGCCAGTGCCAAAAACATTCAGTACTTC,CASSLSASAKNIQYF
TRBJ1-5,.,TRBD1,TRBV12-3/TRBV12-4,TGTGCCAGCAGTCCCGGACAGGCGGAAAATCAGCCCCAGCATTTT,CASSPGQAENQPQHF
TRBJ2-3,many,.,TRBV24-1,TGTGCCACCAGTGCGATAGCGGACCCAGATACGCAGTATTTT,CATSAIADPDTQYF
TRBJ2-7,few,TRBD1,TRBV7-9,TGTGCCAGCAGACCCGCCCGGGGACAGTTGACCTACGAGCAGTACTTC,CASRPARGQLTYEQYF
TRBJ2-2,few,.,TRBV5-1,TGCGCCAGCAGCACGAACAGAGTTCACGGGGAGCTGTTTTTT,CASSTNRVHGELFF
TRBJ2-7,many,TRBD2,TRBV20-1,TGCAGTGCTTTACTAGCGGGAGGCCTCTACGAGCAGTACTTC,CSALLAGGLYEQYF
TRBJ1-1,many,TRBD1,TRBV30,TGTGCCTGGAGTTCAGGGACAGGGCCTGAAGCTTTCTTT,CAWSSGTGPEAFF
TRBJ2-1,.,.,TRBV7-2,TGTGCCAGCAGCTTAACTGGGACTCTCTACAATGAGCAGTTCTTC,CASSLTGTLYNEQFF
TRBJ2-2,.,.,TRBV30,TGTGCCTGGAGTGGGCTGACTGGCACCGGGGAGCTGTTTTTT,CAWSGLTGTGELFF
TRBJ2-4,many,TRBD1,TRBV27,TGTGCCAGCAGTAAATCGACAGGGTTGAACATTCAGTACTTC,CASSKSTGLNIQYF
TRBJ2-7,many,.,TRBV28,TGTGCCAGCAGTTTAGGACTAAACGAGCAGTACTTC,CASSLGLNEQYF